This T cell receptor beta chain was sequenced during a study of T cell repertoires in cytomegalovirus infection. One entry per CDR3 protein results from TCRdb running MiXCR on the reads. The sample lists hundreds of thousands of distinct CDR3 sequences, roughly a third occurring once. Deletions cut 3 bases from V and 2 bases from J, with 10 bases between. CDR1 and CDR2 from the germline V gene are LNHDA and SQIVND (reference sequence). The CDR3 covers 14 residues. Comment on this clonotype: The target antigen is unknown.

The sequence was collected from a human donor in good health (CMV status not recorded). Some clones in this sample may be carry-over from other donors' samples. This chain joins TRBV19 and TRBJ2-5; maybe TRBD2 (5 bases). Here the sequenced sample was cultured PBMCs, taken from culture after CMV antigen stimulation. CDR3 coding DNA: TGTGCCAGTAGTATTCGAGGGAAGCAAGAGACCCAGTACTTC. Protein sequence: CASSIRGKQETQYF.